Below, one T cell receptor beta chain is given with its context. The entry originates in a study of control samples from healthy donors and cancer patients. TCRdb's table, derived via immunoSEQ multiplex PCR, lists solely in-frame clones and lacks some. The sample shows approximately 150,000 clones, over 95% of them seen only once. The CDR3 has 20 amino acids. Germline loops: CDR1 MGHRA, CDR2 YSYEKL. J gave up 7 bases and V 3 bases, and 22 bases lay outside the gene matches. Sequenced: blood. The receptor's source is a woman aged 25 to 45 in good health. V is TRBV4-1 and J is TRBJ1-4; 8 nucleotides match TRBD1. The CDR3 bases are TGCGCCAGCAGCCACCTTTTCCGAGACAGGGGCGAAGGGGGGACTGAAAAACTGTTTTTT. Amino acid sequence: CASSHLFRDRGEGGTEKLFF.